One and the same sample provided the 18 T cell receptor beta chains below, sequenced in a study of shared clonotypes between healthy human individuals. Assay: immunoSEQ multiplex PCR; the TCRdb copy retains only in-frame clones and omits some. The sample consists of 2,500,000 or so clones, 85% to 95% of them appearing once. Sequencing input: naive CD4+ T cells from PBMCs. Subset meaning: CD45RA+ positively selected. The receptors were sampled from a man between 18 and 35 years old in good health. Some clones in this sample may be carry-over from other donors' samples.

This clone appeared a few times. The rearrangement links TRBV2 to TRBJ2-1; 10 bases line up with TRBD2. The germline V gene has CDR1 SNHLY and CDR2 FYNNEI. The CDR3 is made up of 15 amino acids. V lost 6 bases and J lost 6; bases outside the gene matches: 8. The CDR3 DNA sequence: TGTGCCAGCAGACAAGGACTAGCGGACCTCAATGAGCAGTTCTTC. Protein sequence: CASRQGLADLNEQFF. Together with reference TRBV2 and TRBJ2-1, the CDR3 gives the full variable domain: EPEVTQTPSHQVTQMGQEVILRCVPISNHLYFYWYRQILGQKVEFLVSFYNNEISEKSEIFDDQFSVERPDGSNFTLKIRSTKLEDSAMYFCASRQGLADLNEQFFGPGTRLTVL.

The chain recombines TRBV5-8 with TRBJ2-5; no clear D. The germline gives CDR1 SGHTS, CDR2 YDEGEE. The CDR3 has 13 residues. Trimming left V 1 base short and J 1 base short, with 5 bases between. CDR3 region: CASSLSGQETQYF. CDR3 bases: TGTGCCAGCAGCTTGAGTGGCCAAGAGACCCAGTACTTC. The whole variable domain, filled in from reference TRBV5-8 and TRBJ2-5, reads EAGVTQSPTHLIKTRGQQATLRCSPISGHTSVYWYQQALGLGLQFLLWYDEGEERNRGNFPPRFSGRQFPNYSSELNVNALELEDSALYLCASSLSGQETQYFGPGTRLLVL.

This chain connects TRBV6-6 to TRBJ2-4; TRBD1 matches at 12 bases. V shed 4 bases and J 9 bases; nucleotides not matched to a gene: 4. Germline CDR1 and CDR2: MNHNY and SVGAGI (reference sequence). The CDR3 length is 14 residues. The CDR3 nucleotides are TGTGCCAGCAGTTCCGGGACAGGGGGCACCATTCAGTACTTC. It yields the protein CASSSGTGGTIQYF.

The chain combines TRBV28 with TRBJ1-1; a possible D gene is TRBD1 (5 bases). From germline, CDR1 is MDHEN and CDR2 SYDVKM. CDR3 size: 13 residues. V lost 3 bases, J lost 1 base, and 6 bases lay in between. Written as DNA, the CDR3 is TGTGCCAGCAGTTTTGACAGGAACACTGAAGCTTTCTTT. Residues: CASSFDRNTEAFF.

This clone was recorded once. As DNA, the CDR3 is TGTGCCAGCAGCCCTGGACAGCCGTTCTCTGGAAACACCATATATTTT. It is translated as CASSPGQPFSGNTIYF. The V gene is TRBV11-1, the J gene TRBJ1-3; TRBD1 is a possible D gene (6 bases). CDR1 and CDR2 (germline): SGHAT, FQDESV (reference sequence). Trimming took 5 bases from V and 0 from J, leaving 14 bases between them. The length of the CDR3 is 16 residues.

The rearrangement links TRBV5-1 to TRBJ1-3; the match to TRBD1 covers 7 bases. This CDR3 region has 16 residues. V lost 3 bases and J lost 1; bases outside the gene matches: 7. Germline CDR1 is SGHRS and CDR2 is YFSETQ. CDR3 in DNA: TGCGCCAGCAGCTCGGGACAGCCCTTATCTGGAAACACCATATATTTT. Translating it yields CASSSGQPLSGNTIYF.

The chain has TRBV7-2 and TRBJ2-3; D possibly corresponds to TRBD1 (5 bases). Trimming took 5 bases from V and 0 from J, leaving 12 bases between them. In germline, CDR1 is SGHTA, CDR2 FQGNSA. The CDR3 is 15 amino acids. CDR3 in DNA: TGTGCCAGCAGCCCAACACAGGTTAGCACAGATACGCAGTATTTT. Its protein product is CASSPTQVSTDTQYF.

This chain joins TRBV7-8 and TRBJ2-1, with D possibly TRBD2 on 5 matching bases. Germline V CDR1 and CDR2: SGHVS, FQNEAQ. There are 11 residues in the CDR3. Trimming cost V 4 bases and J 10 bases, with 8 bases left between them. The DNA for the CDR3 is TGTGCCAGCAGCTCGTGGGAGGAGCAGTTCTTC. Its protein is CASSSWEEQFF. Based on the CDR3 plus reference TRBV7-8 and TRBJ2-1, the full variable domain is GAGVSQSPRYKVAKRGQDVALRCDPISGHVSLFWYQQALGQGPEFLTYFQNEAQLDKSGLPSDRFFAERPEGSVSTLKIQRTQQEDSAVYLCASSSWEEQFFGPGTRLTVL.

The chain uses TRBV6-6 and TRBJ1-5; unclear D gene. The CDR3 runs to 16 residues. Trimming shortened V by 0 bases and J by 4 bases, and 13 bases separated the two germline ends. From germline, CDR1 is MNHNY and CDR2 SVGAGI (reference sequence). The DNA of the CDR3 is TGTGCCAGCAGTTACTCTCATGACGGTTCAAATCAGCCCCAGCATTTT. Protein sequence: CASSYSHDGSNQPQHF.

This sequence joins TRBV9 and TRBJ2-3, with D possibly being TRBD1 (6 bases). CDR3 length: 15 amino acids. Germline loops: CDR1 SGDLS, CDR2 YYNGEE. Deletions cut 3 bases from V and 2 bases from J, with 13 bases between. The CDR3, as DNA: TGTGCCAGCAGCGATCGATGGACAGCCACAGATACGCAGTATTTT. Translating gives CASSDRWTATDTQYF.

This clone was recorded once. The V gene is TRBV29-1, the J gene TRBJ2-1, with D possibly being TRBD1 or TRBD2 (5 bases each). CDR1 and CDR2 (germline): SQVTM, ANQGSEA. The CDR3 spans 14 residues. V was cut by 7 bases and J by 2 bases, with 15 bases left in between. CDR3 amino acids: CSGGRGDAYNEQFF. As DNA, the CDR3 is TGCAGCGGGGGGAGAGGGGATGCCTACAATGAGCAGTTCTTC.

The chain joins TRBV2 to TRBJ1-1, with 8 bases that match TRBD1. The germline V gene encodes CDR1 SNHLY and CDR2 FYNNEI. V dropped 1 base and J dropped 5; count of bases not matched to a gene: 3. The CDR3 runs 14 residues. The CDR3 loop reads CASSEGQGRTEAFF. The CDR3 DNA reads TGTGCCAGCAGTGAAGGACAGGGGAGGACTGAAGCTTTCTTT.

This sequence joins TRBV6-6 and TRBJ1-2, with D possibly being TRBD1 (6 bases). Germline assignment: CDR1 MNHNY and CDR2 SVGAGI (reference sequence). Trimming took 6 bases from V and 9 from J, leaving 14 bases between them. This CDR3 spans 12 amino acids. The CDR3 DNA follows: TGTGCCAGCAGGGATCCACAGGGCAGCTACACCTTC. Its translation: CASRDPQGSYTF.

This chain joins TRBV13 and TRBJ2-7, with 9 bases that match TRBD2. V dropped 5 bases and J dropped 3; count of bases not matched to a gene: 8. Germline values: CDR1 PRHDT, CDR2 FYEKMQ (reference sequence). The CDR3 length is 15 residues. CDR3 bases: TGTGCCAGCAGCCCCGGGCGGGAGGGTAACTACGAGCAGTACTTC. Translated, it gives CASSPGREGNYEQYF.

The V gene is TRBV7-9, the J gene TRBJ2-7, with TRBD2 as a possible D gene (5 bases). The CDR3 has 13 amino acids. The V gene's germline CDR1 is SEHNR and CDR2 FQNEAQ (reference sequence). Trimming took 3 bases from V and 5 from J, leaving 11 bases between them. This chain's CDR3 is CASSLRVVDEQYF. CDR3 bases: TGTGCCAGCAGCTTGCGGGTTGTGGACGAGCAGTACTTC.

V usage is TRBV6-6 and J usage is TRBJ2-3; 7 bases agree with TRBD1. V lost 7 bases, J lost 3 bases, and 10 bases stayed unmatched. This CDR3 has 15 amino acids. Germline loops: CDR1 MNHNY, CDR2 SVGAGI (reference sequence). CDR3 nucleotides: TGTGCCAGCACCCCCTCAAGGGGGCATACAGATACGCAGTATTTT. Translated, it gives CASTPSRGHTDTQYF.

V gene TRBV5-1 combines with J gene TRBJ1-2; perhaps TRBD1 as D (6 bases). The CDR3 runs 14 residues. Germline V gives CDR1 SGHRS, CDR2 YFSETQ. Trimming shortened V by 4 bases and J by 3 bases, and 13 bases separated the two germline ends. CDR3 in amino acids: CASSRGQTDYGYTF. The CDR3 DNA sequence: TGCGCCAGCAGCCGCGGACAGACAGACTATGGCTACACCTTC.

The CDR3 nucleotides read TGTGCCAGCAGCTCGACAGGCTATGGCTACACCTTC. Translating gives CASSSTGYGYTF. The chain links TRBV2 to TRBJ1-2; tentatively, D is TRBD1 (6 bases). The CDR3 loop spans 12 amino acids. V was clipped by 6 bases and J by 4 bases, with 9 bases between them. CDR1 is SNHLY and CDR2 is FYNNEI in the germline V gene. The whole variable domain, filled in from reference TRBV2 and TRBJ1-2, reads EPEVTQTPSHQVTQMGQEVILRCVPISNHLYFYWYRQILGQKVEFLVSFYNNEISEKSEIFDDQFSVERPDGSNFTLKIRSTKLEDSAMYFCASSSTGYGYTFGSGTRLTVV.